The present entry profiles one T cell receptor (beta chain) with its context. Assay: immunoSEQ multiplex PCR; the TCRdb copy retains only in-frame clones and omits some. The table lists 200,000 or so clones, 85% to 90% of them singletons. The CDR3 loop spans 16 amino acids. The data belong to a study of blood T cell repertoires in COVID-19. The sample was PBMCs or T cells enriched from blood (not recorded which). V and J are TRBV21-1 and TRBJ2-5; the table's D call, TRBD1, has no DNA check behind it. TRBV21-1 is a pseudogene segment. The clonotype comes from a woman aged 18-30 years in a cohort exposed to, infected with or recovered from COVID-19 (not recorded which). The CDR3 loop reads CASSKKQGWIEETQYF. DNA for the CDR3: TGTGCCAGCAGCAAGAAACAGGGGTGGATAGAAGAGACCCAGTACTTC.